This TCR beta chain is from a study of human T cells and chemical hapten exposure. Study-wide background: Yields of TCR per sample differed, chiefly owing to small differences in pooled library volume.

In this sample, this clonotype turned up many times. For the library, individual cDNA molecules each received unique molecular identifiers. TCRdb passed the RACE reads through MiXCR, listing each CDR3 protein once. The data show a few hundred thousand distinct CDR3 sequences, around 4.8% seen once. Time point meaning: patch test 1, 2 weeks after DPC sensitization. Treatment reported: therapeutic diphenylcyclopropenone sensitization with weekly scalp DPC. The sample consisted of whole blood, taken in connection with sensitization to the hapten diphenylcyclopropenone (DPC). This clonotype was sampled from a woman in her forties or fifties with alopecia areata. Some clones in this sample may be carry-over from other donors' samples.

CDR3 nucleotides: TGCAGTGCTAGTTCGGGCGTCGGGAGTTCGGAGACCCAGTACTTC. Protein product: CSASSGVGSSETQYF. The rearrangement links TRBV20-1 to TRBJ2-5; a possible D gene is TRBD2 (6 bases). There are 15 residues in the CDR3. Germline-derived CDR1 and CDR2 are DFQATT and SNEGSKA (reference sequence). Trimming shortened V by 3 bases and J by 5 bases, and 19 bases separated the two germline ends.